Each of the 3 T cell receptor beta chains below was sequenced from the same sample in a study of T cells in women clearing cervical HPV infection (dated by TCRdb to between 2018 and 2020). Libraries were built with the immunoSEQ multiplex PCR assay. TCRdb limited this immuneACCESS table to in-frame rearrangements with V and J called. A share of clones is missing; checked studies link under half to unresolved V genes, and the rest is unexplained. For this sample, the table gives approximately 41,000 clones. The top ten clonotypes cover about 8% of the sample. Source material: blood buffy coat. Every receptor here comes from a woman between 18 and 69 years old with a cervical HPV16 infection that either progressed to CIN3+ or cleared (not recorded which).

About this clone itself: The CDR3 end is not reached by the read, which stops 3 residues before it; the germline J gene fills it in. The rearrangement joins TRBV18 to TRBJ2-7; D may be TRBD1 (5 bases). Germline V gene lookup returns CDR1 KGHSH and CDR2 LQKENI. V lost 6 bases and J lost 2, with 14 bases in between. The CDR3 totals 14 residues. CDR3 DNA, as far as it was read: TGTGCCAGCTCGCCCGACAGCGTTCCCTACGAG. Translation gives CASSPDSVPYE. The entire CDR3 reads CASSPDSVPYEQYF.

Note on this clone: Coverage ceases 3 residues before the CDR3 finishes, and the germline J gene fills in the end. The chain links TRBV4-2 to TRBJ1-4; D not certain. The CDR3 extends over 15 amino acids. Trimming removed 6 bases from V and 7 bases from J, with 18 bases in between. Looked up from germline, CDR1 is LGHNA and CDR2 is YNFKEQ. CDR3 bases read: TGTGCCAGCAGTCACCTCGGGGAGGAGGGTGAAAAA. As protein: CASSHLGEEGEK. The full CDR3 protein reads CASSHLGEEGEKLFF.

With respect to this clone: Coverage ceases 3 residues before the CDR3 finishes, and the germline J gene fills in the end. The rearrangement links TRBV20-1 to TRBJ1-3, with D uncertain. The germline V gene encodes CDR1 DFQATT and CDR2 SNEGSKA (reference sequence). The CDR3 covers 15 residues. The V end lost 5 bases, the J end lost 0 bases, and 14 bases lay between the germline ends. This chain's CDR3 is CSAESTGFSGNTIYF. CDR3 bases read: TGCAGTGCTGAGTCAACGGGGTTCTCTGGAAACACC.